The TCR beta chain under discussion was sequenced for a study of T cells in localized non-small cell lung cancer. Study-wide points: There was an association of higher blood T cell density with longer overall survival. Tumor samples were not multi-region, leaving intratumor heterogeneity unexcluded. T cell clonality was highest in uninvolved adjacent lung, above tumor.

The CDR3 runs to 13 residues. Trimming shortened V by 4 bases and J by 4 bases, and 10 bases separated the two germline ends. Germline V lookup: CDR1 MNHGY, CDR2 SAAAGT. Method: immunoSEQ multiplex PCR; TCRdb's copy keeps in-frame clones and lacks some. The data contain around 2,000 clones, around 20% of them seen just once; the ten biggest clones take up about 7.7%. Remarks on this clone: The antigen is undetermined.

The material was normal lung tissue next to the tumor, obtained before any cancer treatment. The source is a woman aged 35 to 70 with stage I lung adenocarcinoma. The gene calls are TRBV6-8 and TRBJ1-1, with D perhaps TRBD1 (6 bases). The CDR3 coding sequence is TGTGCCAGCAGTTTACAGGGTATCACTGAAGCTTTCTTT. This sequence encodes CASSLQGITEAFF.